Listed below are T cell receptor beta chains from one sample, sequenced in a study of T cell responses to AZD1222 COVID-19 vaccine. The protocol was immunoSEQ multiplex PCR, while the TCRdb copy is restricted to in-frame clones and leaves out a portion. Among 140,000 to 150,000 clones, roughly 92% were seen once, and the ten largest hold about 5.1%. The source material was peripheral blood, sampled on day 0 of AZD1222 vaccination. Receptor source: an adult in good health. The CDR3 runs from the conserved cysteine through the conserved F or W. Fields, in order: J gene, V gene, CDR3 protein.

j_call: TRBJ1-1; v_call: TRBV6-1; cdr3_aa: CASSERRQSEAFF
j_call: TRBJ2-2; v_call: TRBV7-6; cdr3_aa: CASSSRGQDTGELFF
j_call: TRBJ2-1; v_call: TRBV7-9; cdr3_aa: CASSLGLPTYNEQFF
j_call: TRBJ2-7; v_call: TRBV19; cdr3_aa: CASSIGALYEQYF
j_call: TRBJ1-5; v_call: TRBV5-1; cdr3_aa: CASSLGRGQPQHF
j_call: TRBJ2-1; v_call: TRBV9; cdr3_aa: CASSAGTSDVNEQFF
j_call: TRBJ2-7; v_call: TRBV28; cdr3_aa: CASSLRGQTTYEQYF
j_call: TRBJ2-1; v_call: TRBV5-5; cdr3_aa: CASSLSANNEQFF
j_call: TRBJ1-1; v_call: TRBV2; cdr3_aa: CASNPSRGLAFF
j_call: TRBJ2-2; v_call: TRBV11-2; cdr3_aa: CASSLDPAREDNTGELFF
j_call: TRBJ2-7; v_call: TRBV12-3/TRBV12-4; cdr3_aa: CASSFGLYEQYF
j_call: TRBJ2-7; v_call: TRBV19; cdr3_aa: CASSMGGRRYEQYF
j_call: TRBJ2-5; v_call: TRBV19; cdr3_aa: CASSIGSQETQYF
j_call: TRBJ2-5; v_call: TRBV18; cdr3_aa: CASSRMGRETQYF
j_call: TRBJ2-2; v_call: TRBV19; cdr3_aa: CASSLAANTGELFF
j_call: TRBJ1-3; v_call: TRBV20-1; cdr3_aa: CSASGQGAERRGNTIYF
j_call: TRBJ2-3; v_call: TRBV5-5; cdr3_aa: CASTPGREGDTQYF
j_call: TRBJ1-2; v_call: TRBV7-9; cdr3_aa: CASSIQDSNYGYTF
j_call: TRBJ2-2; v_call: TRBV29-1; cdr3_aa: CSVKIGGADTGELFF
j_call: TRBJ2-5; v_call: TRBV19; cdr3_aa: CASSRAGQETQYF
j_call: TRBJ2-1; v_call: TRBV19; cdr3_aa: CASSIIWTSGTNEQFF
j_call: TRBJ1-1; v_call: TRBV5-4; cdr3_aa: CASSQELLGGKNTEAFF
j_call: TRBJ1-2; v_call: TRBV6-5; cdr3_aa: CASGRSVGGYTF
j_call: TRBJ2-2; v_call: TRBV20-1; cdr3_aa: CSASRTGGRETGELFF
j_call: TRBJ2-2; v_call: TRBV27; cdr3_aa: CASSFLWTSGRDTGELFF
j_call: TRBJ2-5; v_call: TRBV2; cdr3_aa: CASSDDSQETQYF
j_call: TRBJ2-3; v_call: TRBV7-8; cdr3_aa: CASSPGGRTDTQYF
j_call: TRBJ2-7; v_call: TRBV18; cdr3_aa: CASSPTGERNEQYF
j_call: TRBJ1-1; v_call: TRBV2; cdr3_aa: CASAGLTNTEAFF
j_call: TRBJ2-5; v_call: TRBV19; cdr3_aa: CASSSPRTSGQETQYF
j_call: TRBJ1-1; v_call: TRBV28; cdr3_aa: CASSLSGRVRGEAFF
j_call: TRBJ1-1; v_call: TRBV30; cdr3_aa: CAWSTLRGGTEAFF
j_call: TRBJ2-1; v_call: TRBV29-1; cdr3_aa: CSVPNGLAGGNEQFF
j_call: TRBJ2-5; v_call: TRBV7-7; cdr3_aa: CASSLGLRETQYF
j_call: TRBJ1-6; v_call: TRBV28; cdr3_aa: CASSPLTRGSNSPLHF
j_call: TRBJ1-2; v_call: TRBV19; cdr3_aa: CASSWRGYGYTF
j_call: TRBJ1-1; v_call: TRBV7-9; cdr3_aa: CASSSPGPEAFF
j_call: TRBJ1-2; v_call: TRBV25-1; cdr3_aa: CASSEWRTGGDYGYTF
j_call: TRBJ1-4; v_call: TRBV30; cdr3_aa: CAWSATATNEKLFF
j_call: TRBJ2-3; v_call: TRBV4-2; cdr3_aa: CASSQDASLSDTQYF
j_call: TRBJ1-6; v_call: TRBV28; cdr3_aa: CASSLIGGDSPLHF
j_call: TRBJ2-7; v_call: TRBV2; cdr3_aa: CASSAEAGSSYEQYF
j_call: TRBJ1-5; v_call: TRBV30; cdr3_aa: CAWSDGFGQPQHF
j_call: TRBJ1-1; v_call: TRBV5-1; cdr3_aa: CASSLEVSNTEAFF
j_call: TRBJ1-1; v_call: TRBV13; cdr3_aa: CASSHHGQGDTEAFF